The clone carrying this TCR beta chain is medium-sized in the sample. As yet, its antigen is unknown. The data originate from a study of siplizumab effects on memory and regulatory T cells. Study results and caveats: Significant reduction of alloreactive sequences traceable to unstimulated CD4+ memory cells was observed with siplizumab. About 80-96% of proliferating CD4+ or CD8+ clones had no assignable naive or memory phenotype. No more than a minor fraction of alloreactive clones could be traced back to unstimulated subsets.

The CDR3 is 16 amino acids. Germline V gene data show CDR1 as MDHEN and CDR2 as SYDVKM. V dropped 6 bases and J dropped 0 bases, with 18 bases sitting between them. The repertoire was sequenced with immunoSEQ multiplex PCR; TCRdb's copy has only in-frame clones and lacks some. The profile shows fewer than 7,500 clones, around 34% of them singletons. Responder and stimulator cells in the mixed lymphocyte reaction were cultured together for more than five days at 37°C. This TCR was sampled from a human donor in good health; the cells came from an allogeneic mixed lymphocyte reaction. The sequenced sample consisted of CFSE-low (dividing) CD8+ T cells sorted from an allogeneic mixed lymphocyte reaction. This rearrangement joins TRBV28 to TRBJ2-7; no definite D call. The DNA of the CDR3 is TGTGCCAGCAGGGAGAAGGTAGTGAGGAGCTCCTACGAGCAGTACTTC. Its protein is CASREKVVRSSYEQYF.